This entry lists 17 T cell receptor beta chains sequenced from one sample in a study of beta chain features in type 1 diabetes. Reverse transcribing all isolated RNA meant expressed TCRB transcripts were sequenced. The assay was immunoSEQ multiplex PCR, and TCRdb's table has in-frame clones only and misses some. The data hold over 300,000 clones, with approximately 8.2% observed a single time. Sequencing was done on a sample of central memory CD4+ T cells from blood. All receptors come from a woman younger than 30 in good health.

This clone was found many times. This chain links TRBV10-3 with TRBJ2-7; 9 bases map to TRBD2. Germline assignment: CDR1 ENHRY and CDR2 SYGVKD. The length of the CDR3 is 13 residues. V gave up 9 bases and J gave up 3 bases; unmatched junction bases: 6. The CDR3: CAIRLAANYEQYF. CDR3 coding DNA: TGTGCCATACGACTAGCGGCGAACTACGAGCAGTACTTC.

This chain connects TRBV5-6 to TRBJ2-1; TRBD2 might be the D (6 bases). Germline V gene data show CDR1 as SGHDT and CDR2 as YYEEEE. The V gene lost 4 bases and the J gene lost 8 bases, with 16 bases spanning the gap. This CDR3 comprises 14 residues. The CDR3 reads CASSAMASADEQFF. Here the CDR3 DNA reads TGTGCCAGCAGCGCGATGGCTAGCGCGGATGAGCAGTTCTTC. Based on the CDR3 plus reference TRBV5-6 and TRBJ2-1, the full variable domain is DAGVTQSPTHLIKTRGQQVTLRCSPKSGHDTVSWYQQALGQGPQFIFQYYEEEERQRGNFPDRFSGHQFPNYSSELNVNALLLGDSALYLCASSAMASADEQFFGPGTRLTVL.

This rearrangement joins TRBV13 to TRBJ2-5; D remains ambiguous. Germline V gene data show CDR1 as PRHDT and CDR2 as FYEKMQ (reference sequence). This CDR3 has 14 amino acids. Trimming took 1 base from V and 9 from J, leaving 15 bases between them. This CDR3 is CASSLANSVVAQYF. CDR3 DNA sequence: TGTGCCAGCAGCTTAGCCAACTCTGTAGTGGCCCAGTACTTC.

This chain uses TRBV18 with TRBJ2-1, with D possibly being TRBD1 (6 bases). Germline loops: CDR1 KGHSH, CDR2 LQKENI. V was shortened by 6 bases and J by 5 bases, with 14 bases between the two germline ends. The CDR3 consists of 14 residues. The CDR3 sequence: CASSPWGTNNEQFF. As DNA, the CDR3 is TGTGCCAGCTCCCCTTGGGGGACAAACAATGAGCAGTTCTTC.

This rearrangement joins TRBV18 to TRBJ2-1; TRBD2 might be the D (6 bases). Germline V gene lookup returns CDR1 KGHSH and CDR2 LQKENI. This CDR3 is 15 amino acids long. The ends were cut back, 1 base at V and 4 bases at J, with 11 bases in the middle. The CDR3 loop reads CASSPLADVYNEQFF. In DNA form, the CDR3 reads TGTGCCAGCTCACCACTAGCGGATGTTTACAATGAGCAGTTCTTC.

The V gene is TRBV7-2, the J gene TRBJ2-7; 8 nucleotides line up with TRBD2. Germline loops: CDR1 SGHTA, CDR2 FQGNSA. The length of the CDR3 is 14 residues. J gave up 2 bases and V 4 bases, and 4 bases lay outside the gene matches. Written as DNA, the CDR3 is TGTGCCAGCAGCTCTAGCGGGCAAACCTACGAGCAGTACTTC. As protein: CASSSSGQTYEQYF.

The gene calls are TRBV19 and TRBJ2-1; TRBD2 agrees at 7 bases. The CDR3 extends over 13 amino acids. J lost 4 bases, V lost 8 bases, and 5 bases had no gene match. Germline V gene data show CDR1 as LNHDA and CDR2 as SQIVND (reference sequence). This chain's CDR3 is CASQGLSYNEQFF. The CDR3 bases are TGTGCCAGTCAGGGACTATCGTACAATGAGCAGTTCTTC.

This clone occurred many times. This chain uses TRBV7-9 with TRBJ2-7, with 7 bases fitting TRBD1. J lost 2 bases, V lost 5 bases, and 9 bases had no gene match. This CDR3 spans 15 amino acids. Germline CDR1 SEHNR, CDR2 FQNEAQ (reference sequence). This CDR3 reads CASSAYNTGAYEQYF. In DNA form, the CDR3 reads TGTGCCAGCAGCGCATACAATACAGGGGCCTACGAGCAGTACTTC. The entire variable domain, with the rest obtained from reference TRBV7-9 and TRBJ2-7, is as follows: DTGVSQNPRHKITKRGQNVTFRCDPISEHNRLYWYRQTLGQGPEFLTYFQNEAQLEKSRLLSDRFSAERPKGSFSTLEIQRTEQGDSAMYLCASSAYNTGAYEQYFGPGTRLTVT.

This clone turned up a few times. The J gene is TRBJ2-3, the V gene TRBV6-5; 11 bases are a match to TRBD2. CDR1 is MNHEY and CDR2 is SVGAGI in the germline V gene. This CDR3 comprises 14 residues. V lost 6 bases and J lost 5; bases outside the gene matches: 4. CDR3 loop: CASRTSGKGDTQYF. CDR3 nucleotides: TGTGCCAGCAGGACTAGCGGGAAGGGAGATACGCAGTATTTT.

This clone was found a few times. This sequence joins TRBV15 and TRBJ1-4, with 9 bases fitting TRBD1. This CDR3 spans 15 amino acids. The V gene's germline CDR1 is LNHNV and CDR2 YYDKDF (reference sequence). With V trimmed by 2 bases and J by 9 bases, 7 bases remained unmatched. CDR3 residues: CATSRLTGQGKKLFF. The CDR3 DNA is TGTGCCACCAGCAGACTCACCGGACAGGGGAAAAAACTGTTTTTT.

This clone was counted a few times. The CDR3 spells CASSFGPGTTGELFF. The CDR3 DNA is TGTGCCAGCAGCTTCGGACCCGGGACGACCGGGGAGCTGTTTTTT. The V and J genes are TRBV7-9 and TRBJ2-2; the D call may be TRBD1 or TRBD2 (5 bases each). Trimming shortened V by 3 bases and J by 5 bases, and 13 bases separated the two germline ends. Per the germline V gene, CDR1 is SEHNR and CDR2 is FQNEAQ (reference sequence). This CDR3 contains 15 residues.

This clone was observed a handful of times. The chain couples TRBV27 to TRBJ2-1, with D possibly being TRBD2 (6 bases). This CDR3 region has 16 residues. Germline values: CDR1 MNHEY, CDR2 SMNVEV (reference sequence). Trimming took off 3 bases at V and 4 bases at J, with 16 bases between the two ends. CDR3 nucleotide sequence: TGTGCCAGCAGTTTGATGCGCGGGACTGGGTACAATGAGCAGTTCTTC. Protein: CASSLMRGTGYNEQFF.

In this sample, this clone turned up a few times. This chain connects TRBV20-1 to TRBJ2-3; weak D call: TRBD1 (6 bases). CDR3 length: 11 residues. CDR1 and CDR2 (germline): DFQATT, SNEGSKA (reference sequence). CDR3 residues: CSLGRGDTQYF. In DNA form, the CDR3 reads TGCAGCTTGGGCAGGGGCGATACGCAGTATTTT.

This clone has more than one count but fewer than ten. V and J are TRBV27 and TRBJ2-1; 7 positions agree with TRBD2. CDR1 and CDR2 from the germline V gene are MNHEY and SMNVEV (reference sequence). Trimming took 3 bases from V and 4 from J; bases not matched to a gene: 9. The CDR3 contains 16 residues. CDR3: CASSFAGEPGYNEQFF. CDR3 DNA sequence: TGTGCCAGCAGTTTCGCGGGAGAGCCGGGTTACAATGAGCAGTTCTTC.

Points on this clone: The sample has other DNA sequences that encode this CDR3 too. V and J are TRBV7-8 and TRBJ2-7; 12 bases agree with TRBD2. This CDR3 spans 14 amino acids. V lost 4 bases to trimming and J lost 3 bases; unmatched junction nucleotides: 1. In germline, CDR1 is SGHVS, CDR2 FQNEAQ. CDR3 nucleotide sequence: TGTGCCAGCAGCTCACTAGCGGGAGGCTACGAGCAGTACTTC. It yields the protein CASSSLAGGYEQYF.

This clone has only a few counts. This sequence joins TRBV4-1 and TRBJ1-5; no clear D. The germline V gene encodes CDR1 MGHRA and CDR2 YSYEKL. There are 14 residues in the CDR3. V lost 4 bases to trimming and J lost 5 bases, with 12 bases between them. CDR3 coding DNA: TGCGCCAGCAGCCCTGAATTGGGATATCAGCCCCAGCATTTT. Translating gives CASSPELGYQPQHF.

The chain employs TRBV28 and TRBJ2-1; D is unresolved. Trimming pared 8 bases from V and 6 bases from J, leaving 17 bases between. This CDR3 region has 14 residues. CDR1 and CDR2 from the germline V gene are MDHEN and SYDVKM. The CDR3, as DNA: TGTGCCAGCTGTCAGGCTTCGGCGCGCAATGAGCAGTTCTTC. Translating gives CASCQASARNEQFF.